This T cell receptor (beta chain) was sequenced for a study of T-cell reconstitution after alpha-beta-depleted transplantation in children (TCRdb year 2016). Some background on the complete study: T-cell immune reconstitution after TCRalphabeta/CD19-depleted allogeneic hematopoietic cell transplantation in children was quantitatively tracked in the study by means of TCR repertoire profiling.

Reading the label with the study, this specimen's treatment or condition is: allogeneic hematopoietic cell transplantation with graft depleted of TCRalphabeta T cells and CD19 B cells. The children who served as transplant recipients had been given grafts of TCRalphabeta/CD19-depleted allogeneic hematopoietic cells. CDR1 and CDR2, looked up from the germline V gene, are SGDLS and YYNGEE. Spanning cysteine to phenylalanine, the CDR3 consists of 16 amino acids. Of the read, only the CDR3 DNA is kept; its 48 bases are in frame from base 1. Trimming removed 0 bases from V and 2 bases from J; the gene matches leave 6 bases unexplained. Broad study findings and their caveats: In some patients, the high TCRbeta diversity seen at day 60 was put down to recipient T cells and intrathymic progenitors that had survived conditioning. Over the following months the frequencies of hyperexpanded clones went down, and after one year T-cell counts and TCRbeta diversity were mostly credited to newly produced T cells. The apparently early recovery of alphabetaT-cell counts about two months after transplant reportedly depended on only several hundred rapidly expanded clones that came from non-depleted graft cells.

This clonotype was seen repeatedly, ten times or more. It lacks a known antigen. The sample holds no much larger clone one base away, and base qualities are not on file. Receptor amplification or capture employed PCR. Data came from an Illumina HiSeq 2500. Molecular barcoding was employed in the preparation of TCR libraries, with unique molecular identifiers being used to normalize TCRbeta repertoire quantification. Starting from the raw public reads, TCRdb applied fastp trimming at Q25, assembled clones with MiXCR and retained in-frame beta chains. Each entry merges the rows of one CDR3 protein and shows their most common DNA and genes. This sample is represented by about 200,000 distinct CDR3 sequences; around a sixth of them were singletons. Around 45% of the sample rests with the top ten.

This receptor was obtained from a male patient aged 2 to 10 who had a stem cell transplant for acute lymphoblastic leukemia, so the T cells may come from the graft donor. Recombination joined TRBV9 with TRBJ2-3, and TRBD2 aligns with 7 junction nucleotides. Source: PBMCs, mostly from graft donor cells, taken 360 days after TCRalphabeta/CD19-depleted stem cell transplant. CDR3 loop: CASSVGAGSHTDTQYF. The base sequence is TGTGCCAGCAGCGTAGGAGCGGGATCTCACACAGATACGCAGTATTTT.